The 10 T cell receptor beta chains below come from one sample, sequenced in a study of T cell responses to AZD1222 COVID-19 vaccine. Assay: immunoSEQ multiplex PCR; the TCRdb copy retains only in-frame clones and omits some. The sample yields some 150,000 clones, approximately 95% seen once. Sequencing used peripheral blood, obtained on day 0 of MenACWY control vaccination. All receptors come from an adult in good health.

The gene calls are TRBV3-1 (or the pseudogene TRBV3-2) and TRBJ1-1; D call uncertain. Trimming removed 6 bases from V and 1 base from J, with 9 bases in between. The germline gives CDR1 LGHDT, CDR2 YNNKEL (reference sequence). The CDR3 has 13 amino acids. The CDR3 DNA is TGTGCCAGCAGGAACACTGAGAACACTGAAGCTTTCTTT. Residues: CASRNTENTEAFF.

This chain uses TRBV5-1 with TRBJ1-1; 9 bases align to TRBD1. CDR1 and CDR2 from the germline V gene are SGHRS and YFSETQ. V lost 3 bases to trimming and J lost 3 bases; unmatched junction nucleotides: 6. The CDR3 has 15 amino acids. CDR3 protein: CASSSKTGGDTEAFF. The CDR3 DNA follows: TGCGCCAGCAGCTCTAAGACAGGGGGAGACACTGAAGCTTTCTTT. Full variable domain (missing parts from reference TRBV5-1 and TRBJ1-1): KAGVTQTPRYLIKTRGQQVTLSCSPISGHRSVSWYQQTPGQGLQFLFEYFSETQRNKGNFPGRFSGRQFSNSRSEMNVSTLELGDSALYLCASSSKTGGDTEAFFGQGTRLTVV.

The gene calls are TRBV4-2 and TRBJ1-2; no firm D call. Trimming took off 0 bases at V and 4 bases at J, with 6 bases between the two ends. CDR3 size: 13 residues. CDR1 and CDR2 (germline): LGHNA, YNFKEQ. As DNA, the CDR3 is TGTGCCAGCAGCCAAGATGTCGTCTATGGCTACACCTTC. Residues: CASSQDVVYGYTF.

The rearrangement joins TRBV6-5 to TRBJ1-1; D gene ambiguous. CDR1 and CDR2 (germline): MNHEY, SVGAGI. CDR3 length equals 14 residues. V was shortened by 3 bases and J by 1 base, with 9 bases between the two germline ends. The CDR3 DNA sequence: TGTGCCAGCAGTTATATAGGGCCGAACACTGAAGCTTTCTTT. Its protein product is CASSYIGPNTEAFF.

V usage is TRBV2 and J usage is TRBJ2-5; either TRBD1 or TRBD2 may supply D (5 bases each). CDR1 is SNHLY and CDR2 is FYNNEI in the germline V gene. Trimming left V 6 bases short and J 3 bases short, with 11 bases between. This CDR3 region has 13 residues. The CDR3 protein is CASRKRGEETQYF. CDR3 DNA: TGTGCCAGCAGGAAAAGGGGAGAAGAGACCCAGTACTTC.

This clone was counted a few times. This chain joins TRBV10-1 and TRBJ1-5; the D gene is possibly TRBD1 (5 bases). V was cut by 3 bases and J by 6 bases, with 21 bases left in between. Germline CDR1 is WNHNN and CDR2 is SYGVQD (reference sequence). The CDR3 length is 17 residues. CDR3 sequence: CASSDLIQGSLGQPQHF. CDR3 in DNA: TGCGCCAGCAGTGATTTGATTCAGGGTTCATTGGGTCAGCCCCAGCATTTT.

V usage is TRBV7-8 and J usage is TRBJ2-7; no definite D call. The CDR3 spans 14 residues. CDR1 is SGHVS and CDR2 is FQNEAQ in the germline V gene. The V gene lost 1 base and the J gene lost 1 base, with 8 bases spanning the gap. The CDR3 bases are TGTGCCAGCAGCTTAGGGGTCATTTCCTACGAGCAGTACTTC. Its translation is CASSLGVISYEQYF.

The genes are TRBV2 and TRBJ1-6, with D uncertain. With 4 bases removed from V and 10 bases from J, the gap between germline ends came to 11 bases. The CDR3 loop spans 13 amino acids. In germline, CDR1 is SNHLY, CDR2 FYNNEI. CDR3 nucleotide sequence: TGTGCCAGCAGTGGGGCAGGTTGGTCACCCCTCCACTTT. Its protein is CASSGAGWSPLHF.

The J gene is TRBJ1-1, the V gene TRBV18; TRBD1 is a possible D gene (6 bases). V was trimmed by 2 bases and J by 4 bases, leaving 14 bases between them. The CDR3 is 15 residues long. CDR1 and CDR2 (germline): KGHSH, LQKENI. The CDR3 sequence: CASSPSPGEVTEAFF. The CDR3 DNA follows: TGTGCCAGCTCACCAAGCCCAGGGGAGGTCACTGAAGCTTTCTTT.

The V and J genes are TRBV3-1 (or the pseudogene TRBV3-2) and TRBJ2-3; D is unresolved. V lost 4 bases to trimming and J lost 5 bases, with 7 bases between them. Germline values: CDR1 LGHDT, CDR2 YNNKEL (reference sequence). The CDR3 runs 12 residues. This CDR3 is CASSPGLDTQYF. The CDR3, as DNA: TGTGCCAGCAGCCCTGGGTTAGATACGCAGTATTTT.